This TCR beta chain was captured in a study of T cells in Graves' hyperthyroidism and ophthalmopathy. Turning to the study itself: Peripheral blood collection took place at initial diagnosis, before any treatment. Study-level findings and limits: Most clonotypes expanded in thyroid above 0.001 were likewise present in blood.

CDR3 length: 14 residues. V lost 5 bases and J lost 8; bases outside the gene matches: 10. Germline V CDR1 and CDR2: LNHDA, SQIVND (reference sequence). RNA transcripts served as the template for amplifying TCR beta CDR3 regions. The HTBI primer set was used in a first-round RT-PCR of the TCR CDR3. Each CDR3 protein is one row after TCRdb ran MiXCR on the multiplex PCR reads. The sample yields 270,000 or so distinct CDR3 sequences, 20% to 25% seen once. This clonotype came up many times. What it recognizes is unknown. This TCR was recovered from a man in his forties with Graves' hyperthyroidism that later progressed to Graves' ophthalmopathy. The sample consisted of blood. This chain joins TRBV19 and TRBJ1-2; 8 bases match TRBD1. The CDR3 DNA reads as TGTGCCAGTAGTTCGACGGACAGGGCTGAGGGCTACACCTTC. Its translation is CASSSTDRAEGYTF.